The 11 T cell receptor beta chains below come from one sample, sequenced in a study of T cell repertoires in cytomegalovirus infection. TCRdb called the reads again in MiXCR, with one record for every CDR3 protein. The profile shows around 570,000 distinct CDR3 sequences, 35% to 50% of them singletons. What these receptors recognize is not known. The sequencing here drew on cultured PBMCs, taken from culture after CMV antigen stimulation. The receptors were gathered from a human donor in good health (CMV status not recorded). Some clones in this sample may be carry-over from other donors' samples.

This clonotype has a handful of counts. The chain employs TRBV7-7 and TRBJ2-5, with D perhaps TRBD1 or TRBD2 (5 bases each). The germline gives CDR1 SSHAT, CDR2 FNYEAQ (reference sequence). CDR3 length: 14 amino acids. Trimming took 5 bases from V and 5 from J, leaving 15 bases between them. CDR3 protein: CASSPRGWGETQYF. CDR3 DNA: TGTGCCAGCAGCCCGAGGGGCTGGGGGGAGACCCAGTACTTC.

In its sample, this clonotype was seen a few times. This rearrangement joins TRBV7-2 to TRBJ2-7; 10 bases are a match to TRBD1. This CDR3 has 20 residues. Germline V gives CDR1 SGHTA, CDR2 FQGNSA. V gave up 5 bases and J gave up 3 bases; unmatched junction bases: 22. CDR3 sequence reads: CASSPRKISVTGGNYYEQYF. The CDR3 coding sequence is TGTGCCAGCAGCCCACGAAAAATTAGTGTGACAGGGGGCAATTACTACGAGCAGTACTTC.

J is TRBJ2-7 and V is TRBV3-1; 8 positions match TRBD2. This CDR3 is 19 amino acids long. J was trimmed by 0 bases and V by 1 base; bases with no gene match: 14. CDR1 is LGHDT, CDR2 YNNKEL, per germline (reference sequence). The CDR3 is CASSQGSLGASGYSYEQYF. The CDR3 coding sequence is TGTGCCAGCAGCCAAGGGTCCTTGGGGGCTAGCGGGTACTCCTACGAGCAGTACTTC.

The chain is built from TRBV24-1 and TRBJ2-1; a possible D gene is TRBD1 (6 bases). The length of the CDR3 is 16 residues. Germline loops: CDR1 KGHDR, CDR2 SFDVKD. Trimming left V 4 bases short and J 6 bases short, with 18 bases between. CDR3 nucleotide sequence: TGTGCCACCAGTGACTCCGGACAGAAACAGGCCAATGAGCAGTTCTTC. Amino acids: CATSDSGQKQANEQFF.

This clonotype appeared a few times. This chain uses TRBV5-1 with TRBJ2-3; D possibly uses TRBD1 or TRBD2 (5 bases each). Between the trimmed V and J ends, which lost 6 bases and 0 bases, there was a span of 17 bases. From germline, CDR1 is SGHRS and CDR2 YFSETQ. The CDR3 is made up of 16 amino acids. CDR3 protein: CASTPRWGRSTDTQYF. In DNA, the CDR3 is TGCGCCAGCACCCCGAGGTGGGGGAGAAGCACAGATACGCAGTATTTT.

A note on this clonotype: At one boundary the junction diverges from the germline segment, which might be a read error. The DNA for the CDR3 is TGTGCCAGCAGCTCCGAGCGGGCGAGCTCCTTCAATGAGCAGTTCTTC. Its translation is CASSSERASSFNEQFF. The chain links TRBV11-2 to TRBJ2-1; a weak D match, TRBD2 (6 bases). The V gene's germline CDR1 is SGHAT and CDR2 FQNNGV. The CDR3 spans 16 residues.

This CDR3 is CASSLSGMSSYEQYF. As DNA, the CDR3 is TGCGCCAGCAGCTTAAGCGGGATGAGCTCCTACGAGCAGTACTTC. V gene TRBV5-1 combines with J gene TRBJ2-7, with 7 positions matching TRBD2. CDR1 is SGHRS, CDR2 YFSETQ, per germline. Germline trimming cut 2 bases from V and 0 bases from J; bases unmatched to any gene: 5. The length of the CDR3 is 15 residues.

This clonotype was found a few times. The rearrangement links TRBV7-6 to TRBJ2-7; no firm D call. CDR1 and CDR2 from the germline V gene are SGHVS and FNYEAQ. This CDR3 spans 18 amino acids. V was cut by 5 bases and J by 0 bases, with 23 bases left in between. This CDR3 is CASSPNWAGQRSSYEQYF. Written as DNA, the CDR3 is TGTGCCAGCAGCCCCAACTGGGCAGGCCAGCGATCCTCCTACGAGCAGTACTTC.

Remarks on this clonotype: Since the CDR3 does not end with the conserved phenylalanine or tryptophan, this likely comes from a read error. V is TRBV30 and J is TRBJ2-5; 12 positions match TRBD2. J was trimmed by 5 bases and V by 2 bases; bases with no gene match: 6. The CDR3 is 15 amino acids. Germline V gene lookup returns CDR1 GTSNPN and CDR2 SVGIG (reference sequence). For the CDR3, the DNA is TGTGCCTGGAGTCTGGGACTAGCGGGTCGGGAGACCCAGTACTTA. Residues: CAWSLGLAGRETQYL.

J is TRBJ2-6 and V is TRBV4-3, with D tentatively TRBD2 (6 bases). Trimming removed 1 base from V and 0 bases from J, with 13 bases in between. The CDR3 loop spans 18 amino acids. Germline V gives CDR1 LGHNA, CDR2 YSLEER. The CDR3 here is CASSQVSSGLSGANVLTF. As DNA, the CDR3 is TGCGCCAGCAGCCAAGTGAGTAGCGGCCTCTCTGGGGCCAACGTCCTGACTTTC.

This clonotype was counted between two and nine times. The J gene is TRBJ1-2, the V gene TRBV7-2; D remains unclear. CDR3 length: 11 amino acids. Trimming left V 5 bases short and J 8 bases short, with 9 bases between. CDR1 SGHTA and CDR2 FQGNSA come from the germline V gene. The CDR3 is CASSTTGGYTF. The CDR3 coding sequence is TGTGCCAGCAGCACGACGGGGGGCTACACCTTC.